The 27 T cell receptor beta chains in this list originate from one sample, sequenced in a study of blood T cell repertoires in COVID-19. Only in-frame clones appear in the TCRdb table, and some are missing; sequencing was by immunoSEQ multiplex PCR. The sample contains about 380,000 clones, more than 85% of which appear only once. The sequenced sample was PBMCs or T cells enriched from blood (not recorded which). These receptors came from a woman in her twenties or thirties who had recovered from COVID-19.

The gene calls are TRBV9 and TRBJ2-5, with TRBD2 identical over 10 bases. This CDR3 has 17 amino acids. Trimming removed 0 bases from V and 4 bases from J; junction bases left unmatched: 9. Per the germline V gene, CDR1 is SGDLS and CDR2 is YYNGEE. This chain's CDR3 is CASSVGVTSGALETQYF. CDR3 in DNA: TGTGCCAGCAGCGTAGGGGTAACTAGCGGGGCTCTAGAGACCCAGTACTTC.

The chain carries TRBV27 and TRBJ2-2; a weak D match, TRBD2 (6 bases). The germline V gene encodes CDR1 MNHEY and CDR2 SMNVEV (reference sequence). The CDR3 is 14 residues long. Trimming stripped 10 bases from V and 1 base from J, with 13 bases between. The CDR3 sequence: CAIKEGMNTGELFF. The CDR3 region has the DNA TGTGCCATAAAGGAGGGAATGAACACCGGGGAGCTGTTTTTT.

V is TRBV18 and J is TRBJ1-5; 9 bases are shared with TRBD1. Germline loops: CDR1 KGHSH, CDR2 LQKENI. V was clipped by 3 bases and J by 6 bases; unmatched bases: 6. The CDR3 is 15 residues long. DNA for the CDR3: TGTGCCAGCTCACCGAGTGGGACAGGGATTCAGCCCCAGCATTTT. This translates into CASSPSGTGIQPQHF.

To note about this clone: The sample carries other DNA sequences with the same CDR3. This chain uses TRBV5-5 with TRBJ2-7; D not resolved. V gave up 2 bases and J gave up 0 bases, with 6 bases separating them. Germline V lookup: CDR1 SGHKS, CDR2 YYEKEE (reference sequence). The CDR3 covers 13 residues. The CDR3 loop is CASSLGASYEQYF. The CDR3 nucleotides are TGTGCCAGCAGCTTAGGAGCCTCCTACGAGCAGTACTTC. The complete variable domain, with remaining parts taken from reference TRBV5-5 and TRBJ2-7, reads DAGVTQSPTHLIKTRGQQVTLRCSPISGHKSVSWYQQVLGQGPQFIFQYYEKEERGRGNFPDRFSARQFPNYSSELNVNALLLGDSALYLCASSLGASYEQYFGPGTRLTVT.

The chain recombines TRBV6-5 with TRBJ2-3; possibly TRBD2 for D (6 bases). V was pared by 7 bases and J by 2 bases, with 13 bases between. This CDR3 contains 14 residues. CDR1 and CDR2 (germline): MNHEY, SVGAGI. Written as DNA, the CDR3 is TGTGCCAGCAAAGGGACTCCCTTCACAGATACGCAGTATTTT. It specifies CASKGTPFTDTQYF.

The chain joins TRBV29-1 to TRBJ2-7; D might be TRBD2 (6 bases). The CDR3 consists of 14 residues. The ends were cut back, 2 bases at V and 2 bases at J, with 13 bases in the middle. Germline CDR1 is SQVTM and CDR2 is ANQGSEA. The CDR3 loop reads CSVEYRENPYEQYF. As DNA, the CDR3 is TGCAGCGTTGAATATCGGGAGAACCCCTACGAGCAGTACTTC.

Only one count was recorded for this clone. CDR3 bases: TGTGCCAGCAGCATTGACAGGGGACCCTATGGCTACACCTTC. Protein: CASSIDRGPYGYTF. This chain links TRBV7-8 with TRBJ1-2, with 8 nucleotides matching TRBD1. The CDR3 runs to 14 residues. V shed 5 bases, J shed 4 bases, and the junction held 6 bases outside the gene matches. The V gene's germline CDR1 is SGHVS and CDR2 FQNEAQ. The whole variable domain, filled in from reference TRBV7-8 and TRBJ1-2, reads GAGVSQSPRYKVAKRGQDVALRCDPISGHVSLFWYQQALGQGPEFLTYFQNEAQLDKSGLPSDRFFAERPEGSVSTLKIQRTQQEDSAVYLCASSIDRGPYGYTFGSGTRLTVV.

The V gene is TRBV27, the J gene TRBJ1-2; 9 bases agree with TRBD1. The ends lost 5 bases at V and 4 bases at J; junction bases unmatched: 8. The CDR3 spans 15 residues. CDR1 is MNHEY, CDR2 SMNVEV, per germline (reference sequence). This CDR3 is CASSLTGGFPYGYTF. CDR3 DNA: TGTGCCAGCAGTCTAACAGGGGGCTTCCCCTATGGCTACACCTTC.

In nucleotides, the CDR3 is TGCAGCGTTATCCGGGGGGAGGGCTACGAGCAGTACTTC. Translated, it gives CSVIRGEGYEQYF. The chain joins TRBV29-1 to TRBJ2-7; the match to TRBD2 covers 7 bases. V lost 5 bases and J lost 3; bases outside the gene matches: 7. Germline V CDR1 and CDR2: SQVTM, ANQGSEA. This CDR3 spans 13 amino acids.

The CDR3 nucleotides read TGTGCCAGCAGCAACAGCAATGAGCAGTTCTTC. As protein: CASSNSNEQFF. This sequence joins TRBV7-9 and TRBJ2-1; D is unclear. The CDR3 runs 11 residues. Trimming cost V 5 bases and J 6 bases, with 5 bases left between them. From germline, CDR1 is SEHNR and CDR2 FQNEAQ (reference sequence).

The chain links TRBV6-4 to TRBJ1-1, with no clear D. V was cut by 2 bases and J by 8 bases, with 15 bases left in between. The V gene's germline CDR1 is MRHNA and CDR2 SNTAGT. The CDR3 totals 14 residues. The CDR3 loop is CASSDHRVATEAFF. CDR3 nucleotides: TGTGCCAGCAGTGACCACCGGGTAGCAACCGAAGCTTTCTTT.

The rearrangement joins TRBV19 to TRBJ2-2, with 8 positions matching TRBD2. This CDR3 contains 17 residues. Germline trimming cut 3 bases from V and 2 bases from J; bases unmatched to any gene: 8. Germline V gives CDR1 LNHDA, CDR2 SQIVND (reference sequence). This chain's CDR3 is CASSIPLAGLNTGELFF. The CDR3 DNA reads TGTGCCAGTAGTATCCCCTTAGCGGGGTTAAACACCGGGGAGCTGTTTTTT. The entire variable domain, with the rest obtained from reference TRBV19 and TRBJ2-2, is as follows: DGGITQSPKYLFRKEGQNVTLSCEQNLNHDAMYWYRQDPGQGLRLIYYSQIVNDFQKGDIAEGYSVSREKKESFPLTVTSAQKNPTAFYLCASSIPLAGLNTGELFFGEGSRLTVL.

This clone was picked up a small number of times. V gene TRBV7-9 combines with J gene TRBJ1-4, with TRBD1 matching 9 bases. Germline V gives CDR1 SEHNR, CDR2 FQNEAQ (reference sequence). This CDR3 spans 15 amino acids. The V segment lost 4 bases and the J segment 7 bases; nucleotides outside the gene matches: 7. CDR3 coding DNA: TGTGCCAGCAGCTGGCCGGGACAGGGAGTTGAAAAACTGTTTTTT. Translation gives CASSWPGQGVEKLFF.

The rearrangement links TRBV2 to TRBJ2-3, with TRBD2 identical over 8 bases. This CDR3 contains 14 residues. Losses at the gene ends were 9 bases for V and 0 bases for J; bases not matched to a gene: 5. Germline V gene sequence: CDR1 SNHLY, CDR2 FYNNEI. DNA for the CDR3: TGTGCCAGGCTAGCGGGCGAGAGCACAGATACGCAGTATTTT. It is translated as CARLAGESTDTQYF.

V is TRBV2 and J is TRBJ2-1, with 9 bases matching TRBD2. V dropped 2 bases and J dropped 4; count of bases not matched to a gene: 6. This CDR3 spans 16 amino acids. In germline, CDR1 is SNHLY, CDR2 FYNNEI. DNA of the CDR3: TGTGCCAGCAGTGAACGCCCTAGCGGGGTGTACAATGAGCAGTTCTTC. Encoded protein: CASSERPSGVYNEQFF.

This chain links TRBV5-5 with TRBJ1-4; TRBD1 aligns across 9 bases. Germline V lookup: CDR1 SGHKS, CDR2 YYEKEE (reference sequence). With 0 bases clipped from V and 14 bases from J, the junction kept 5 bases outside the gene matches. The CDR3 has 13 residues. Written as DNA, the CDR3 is TGTGCCAGCAGCTTGGGACAGGGGGGGCGCCTGTTTTTT. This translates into CASSLGQGGRLFF. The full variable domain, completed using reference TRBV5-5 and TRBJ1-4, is DAGVTQSPTHLIKTRGQQVTLRCSPISGHKSVSWYQQVLGQGPQFIFQYYEKEERGRGNFPDRFSARQFPNYSSELNVNALLLGDSALYLCASSLGQGGRLFFGSGTQLSVL.

The DNA of the CDR3 is TGTGCCAGTGGGGGGAGAGAGTCGAACACTGAAGCTTTCTTT. This sequence encodes CASGGRESNTEAFF. The rearrangement links TRBV6-6 to TRBJ1-1; tentative D call: TRBD1 (5 bases). Germline V gene sequence: CDR1 MNHNY, CDR2 SVGAGI (reference sequence). V lost 9 bases and J lost 1, with 15 bases in between. There are 14 residues in the CDR3.

Here the CDR3 reads CASSQGGIGVGLGNQPQHF. For the CDR3, the DNA is TGCGCCAGCAGCCAAGGGGGAATCGGGGTAGGGCTTGGCAATCAGCCCCAGCATTTT. This chain connects TRBV4-1 to TRBJ1-5; D call uncertain. CDR1 MGHRA and CDR2 YSYEKL come from the germline V gene. The V end lost 1 base, the J end lost 2 bases, and 21 bases lay between the germline ends. This CDR3 is built from 19 residues.

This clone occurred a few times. CDR3 sequence reads: CATTMNTEAFF. The CDR3 DNA follows: TGTGCCACCACAATGAACACTGAAGCTTTCTTT. This rearrangement joins TRBV2 to TRBJ1-1; D ambiguous. Germline V gene data show CDR1 as SNHLY and CDR2 as FYNNEI. The CDR3 covers 11 residues. V shed 10 bases and J shed 0 bases, with 6 bases lying between them.

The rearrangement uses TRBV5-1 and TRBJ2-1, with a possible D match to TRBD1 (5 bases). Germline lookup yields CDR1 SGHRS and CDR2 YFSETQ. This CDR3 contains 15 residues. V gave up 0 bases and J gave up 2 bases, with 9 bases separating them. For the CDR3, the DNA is TGCGCCAGCAGCTTGGAAAGGGGTGCCTACAATGAGCAGTTCTTC. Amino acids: CASSLERGAYNEQFF.

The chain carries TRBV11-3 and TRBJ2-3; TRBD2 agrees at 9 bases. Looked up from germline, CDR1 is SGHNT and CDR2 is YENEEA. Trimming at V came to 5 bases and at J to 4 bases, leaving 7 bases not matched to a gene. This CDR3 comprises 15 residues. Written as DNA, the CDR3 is TGTGCCAGCAGCCCGGCGGGGGGGCCCCCAGATACGCAGTATTTT. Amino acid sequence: CASSPAGGPPDTQYF.

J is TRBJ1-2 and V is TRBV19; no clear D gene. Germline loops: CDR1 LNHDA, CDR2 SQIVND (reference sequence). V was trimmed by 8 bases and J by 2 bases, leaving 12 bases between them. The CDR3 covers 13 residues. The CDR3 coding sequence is TGTGCCAGTTCCCCTATGGTGAACTATGGCTACACCTTC. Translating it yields CASSPMVNYGYTF. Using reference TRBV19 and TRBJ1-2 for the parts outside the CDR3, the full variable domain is DGGITQSPKYLFRKEGQNVTLSCEQNLNHDAMYWYRQDPGQGLRLIYYSQIVNDFQKGDIAEGYSVSREKKESFPLTVTSAQKNPTAFYLCASSPMVNYGYTFGSGTRLTVV.

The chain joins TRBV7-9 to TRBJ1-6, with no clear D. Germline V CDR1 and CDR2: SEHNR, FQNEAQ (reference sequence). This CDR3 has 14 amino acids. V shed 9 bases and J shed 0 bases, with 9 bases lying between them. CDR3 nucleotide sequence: TGTGCCAGTCTTCCGAGCTCCTATAATTCACCCCTCCACTTT. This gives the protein CASLPSSYNSPLHF. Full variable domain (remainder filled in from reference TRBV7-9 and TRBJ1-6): DTGVSQNPRHKITKRGQNVTFRCDPISEHNRLYWYRQTLGQGPEFLTYFQNEAQLEKSRLLSDRFSAERPKGSFSTLEIQRTEQGDSAMYLCASLPSSYNSPLHFGNGTRLTVT.

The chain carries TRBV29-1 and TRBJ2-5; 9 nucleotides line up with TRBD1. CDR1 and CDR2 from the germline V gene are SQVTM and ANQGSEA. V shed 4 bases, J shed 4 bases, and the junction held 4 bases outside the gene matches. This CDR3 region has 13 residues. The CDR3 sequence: CSVGGTGRETQYF. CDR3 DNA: TGCAGCGTTGGAGGGACAGGGAGAGAGACCCAGTACTTC.

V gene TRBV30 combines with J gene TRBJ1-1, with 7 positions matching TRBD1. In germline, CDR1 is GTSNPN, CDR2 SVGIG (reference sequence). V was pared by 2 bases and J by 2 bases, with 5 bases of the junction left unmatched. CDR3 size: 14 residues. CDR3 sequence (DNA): TGTGCCTGGAGTCCCGGACAGGTCAACACTGAAGCTTTCTTT. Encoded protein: CAWSPGQVNTEAFF. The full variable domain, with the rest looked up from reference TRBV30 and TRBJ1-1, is SQTIHQWPATLVQPVGSPLSLECTVEGTSNPNLYWYRQAAGRGLQLLFYSVGIGQISSEVPQNLSASRPQDRQFILSSKKLLLSDSGFYLCAWSPGQVNTEAFFGQGTRLTVV.

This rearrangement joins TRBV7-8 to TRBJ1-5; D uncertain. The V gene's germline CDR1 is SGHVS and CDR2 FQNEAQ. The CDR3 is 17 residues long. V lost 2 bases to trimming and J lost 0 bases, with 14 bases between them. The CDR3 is CASSLNSGGVSNQPQHF. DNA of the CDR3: TGTGCCAGCAGCTTAAACAGCGGCGGGGTTAGCAATCAGCCCCAGCATTTT. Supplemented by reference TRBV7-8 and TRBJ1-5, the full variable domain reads GAGVSQSPRYKVAKRGQDVALRCDPISGHVSLFWYQQALGQGPEFLTYFQNEAQLDKSGLPSDRFFAERPEGSVSTLKIQRTQQEDSAVYLCASSLNSGGVSNQPQHFGDGTRLSIL.

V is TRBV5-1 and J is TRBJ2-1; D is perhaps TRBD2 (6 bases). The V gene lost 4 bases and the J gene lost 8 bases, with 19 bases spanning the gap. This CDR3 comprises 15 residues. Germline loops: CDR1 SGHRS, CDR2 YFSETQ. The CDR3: CASSHGGGIGDEQFF. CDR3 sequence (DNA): TGCGCCAGCAGCCACGGAGGCGGGATCGGTGATGAGCAGTTCTTC.